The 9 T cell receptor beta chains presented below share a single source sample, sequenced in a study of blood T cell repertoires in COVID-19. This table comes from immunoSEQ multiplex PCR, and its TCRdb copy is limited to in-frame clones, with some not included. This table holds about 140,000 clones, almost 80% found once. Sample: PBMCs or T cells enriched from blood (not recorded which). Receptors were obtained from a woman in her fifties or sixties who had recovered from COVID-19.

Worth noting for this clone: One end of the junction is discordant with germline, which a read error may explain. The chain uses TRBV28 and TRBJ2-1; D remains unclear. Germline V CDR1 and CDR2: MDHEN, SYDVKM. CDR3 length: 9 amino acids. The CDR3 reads CASSFPLIF. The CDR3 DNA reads TGTGCCAGCAGTTTTCCCCTAATCTTC.

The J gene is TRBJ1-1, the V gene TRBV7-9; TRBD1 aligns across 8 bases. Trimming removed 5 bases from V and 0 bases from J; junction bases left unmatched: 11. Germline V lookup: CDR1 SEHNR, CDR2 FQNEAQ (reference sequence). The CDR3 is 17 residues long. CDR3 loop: CASSRSRGRGMNTEAFF. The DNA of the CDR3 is TGTGCCAGCAGCCGAAGCAGGGGGCGAGGAATGAACACTGAAGCTTTCTTT.

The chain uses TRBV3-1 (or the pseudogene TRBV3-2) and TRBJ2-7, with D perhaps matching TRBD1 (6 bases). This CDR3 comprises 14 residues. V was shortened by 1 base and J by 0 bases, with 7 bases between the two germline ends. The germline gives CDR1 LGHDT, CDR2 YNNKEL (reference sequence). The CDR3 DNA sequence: TGTGCCAGCAGCCAAGGGGACACCTCCTACGAGCAGTACTTC. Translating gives CASSQGDTSYEQYF.

CDR3 DNA sequence: TGCGCCAGCAGCTTGGGACAGAATAATTCACCCCTCCACTTT. Translated: CASSLGQNNSPLHF. V usage is TRBV5-1 and J usage is TRBJ1-6, with a possible D match to TRBD1 (5 bases). Trimming took off 0 bases at V and 5 bases at J, with 6 bases between the two ends. Germline lookup yields CDR1 SGHRS and CDR2 YFSETQ. The length of the CDR3 is 14 residues.

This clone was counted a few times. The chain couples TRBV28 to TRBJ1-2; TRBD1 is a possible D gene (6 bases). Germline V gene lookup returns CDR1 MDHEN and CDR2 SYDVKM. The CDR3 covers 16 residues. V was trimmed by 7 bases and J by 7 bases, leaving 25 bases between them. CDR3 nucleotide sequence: TGTGCCAGCACTTTGAGTTATCAGGGGCCGGCTCGTGGCTACACCTTC. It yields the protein CASTLSYQGPARGYTF.

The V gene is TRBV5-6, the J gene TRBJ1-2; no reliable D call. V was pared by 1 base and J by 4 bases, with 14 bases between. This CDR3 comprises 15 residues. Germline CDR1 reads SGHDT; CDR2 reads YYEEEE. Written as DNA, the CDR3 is TGTGCCAGCAGCTTGAGAGGCAGTCACTCCTATGGCTACACCTTC. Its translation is CASSLRGSHSYGYTF.

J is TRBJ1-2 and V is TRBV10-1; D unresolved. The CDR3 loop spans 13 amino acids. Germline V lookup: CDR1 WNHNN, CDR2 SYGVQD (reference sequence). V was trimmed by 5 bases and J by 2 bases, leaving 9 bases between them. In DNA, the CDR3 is TGCGCCAGCAGTAACAGTCCAAACTATGGCTACACCTTC. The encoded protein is CASSNSPNYGYTF.

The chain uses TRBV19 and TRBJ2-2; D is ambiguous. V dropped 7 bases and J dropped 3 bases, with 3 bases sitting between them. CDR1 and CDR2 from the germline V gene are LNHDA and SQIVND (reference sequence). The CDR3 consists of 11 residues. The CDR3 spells CASTYTGELFF. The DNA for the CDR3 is TGTGCCAGTACCTACACCGGGGAGCTGTTTTTT.

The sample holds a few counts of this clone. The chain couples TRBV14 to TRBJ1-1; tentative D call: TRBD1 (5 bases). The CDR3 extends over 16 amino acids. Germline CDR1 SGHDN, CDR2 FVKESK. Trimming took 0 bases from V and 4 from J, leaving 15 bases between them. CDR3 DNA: TGTGCCAGCAGCCAAGAAGTCAGGGTTGATTTCACTGAAGCTTTCTTT. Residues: CASSQEVRVDFTEAFF.